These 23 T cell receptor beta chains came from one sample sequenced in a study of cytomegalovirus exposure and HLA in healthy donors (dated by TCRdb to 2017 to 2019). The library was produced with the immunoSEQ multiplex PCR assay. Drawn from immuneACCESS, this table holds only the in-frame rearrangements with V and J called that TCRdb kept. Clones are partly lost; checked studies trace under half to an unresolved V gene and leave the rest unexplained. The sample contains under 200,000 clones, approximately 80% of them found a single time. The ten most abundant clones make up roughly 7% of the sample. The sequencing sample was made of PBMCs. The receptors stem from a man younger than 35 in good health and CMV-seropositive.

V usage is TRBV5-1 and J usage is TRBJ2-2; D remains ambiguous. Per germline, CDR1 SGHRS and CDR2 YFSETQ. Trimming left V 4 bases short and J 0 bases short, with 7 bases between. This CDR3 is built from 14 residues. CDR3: CASSVGANTGELFF. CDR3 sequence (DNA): TGCGCCAGCAGCGTTGGAGCGAACACCGGGGAGCTGTTTTTT.

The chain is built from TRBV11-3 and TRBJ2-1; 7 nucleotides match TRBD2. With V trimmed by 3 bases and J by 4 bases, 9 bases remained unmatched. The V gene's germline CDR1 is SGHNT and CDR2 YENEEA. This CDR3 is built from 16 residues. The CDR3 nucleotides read TGTGCCAGCAGCTTGGGGGACGACGGGGGGTACAATGAGCAGTTCTTC. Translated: CASSLGDDGGYNEQFF.

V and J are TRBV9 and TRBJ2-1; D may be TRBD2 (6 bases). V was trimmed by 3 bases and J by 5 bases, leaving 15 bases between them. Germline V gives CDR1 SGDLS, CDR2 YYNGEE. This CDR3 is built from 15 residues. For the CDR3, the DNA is TGTGCCAGCAGCGGTGGGGGGACCCCCAACAATGAGCAGTTCTTC. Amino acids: CASSGGGTPNNEQFF.

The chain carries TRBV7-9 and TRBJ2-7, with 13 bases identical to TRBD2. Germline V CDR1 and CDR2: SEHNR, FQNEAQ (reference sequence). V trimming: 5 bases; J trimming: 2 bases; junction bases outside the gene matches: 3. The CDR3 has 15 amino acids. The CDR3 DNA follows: TGTGCCAGCAGCCTCACTAGCGGGAGGGCCTACGAGCAGTACTTC. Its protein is CASSLTSGRAYEQYF.

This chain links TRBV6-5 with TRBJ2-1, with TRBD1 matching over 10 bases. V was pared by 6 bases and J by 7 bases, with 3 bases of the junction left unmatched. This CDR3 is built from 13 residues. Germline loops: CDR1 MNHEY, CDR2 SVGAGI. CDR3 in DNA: TGTGCCAGCAGAGGACAGGGGGGAAATGAGCAGTTCTTC. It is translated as CASRGQGGNEQFF.

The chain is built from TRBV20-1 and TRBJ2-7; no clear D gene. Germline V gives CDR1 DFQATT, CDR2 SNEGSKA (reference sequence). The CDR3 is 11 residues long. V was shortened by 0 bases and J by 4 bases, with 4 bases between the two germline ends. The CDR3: CSARERYEQYF. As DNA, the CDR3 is TGCAGTGCTAGAGAGCGTTACGAGCAGTACTTC.

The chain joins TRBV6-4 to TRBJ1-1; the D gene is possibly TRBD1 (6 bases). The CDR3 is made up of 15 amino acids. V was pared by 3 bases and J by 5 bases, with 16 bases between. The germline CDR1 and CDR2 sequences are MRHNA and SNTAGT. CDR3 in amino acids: CASSESEQGGTEAFF. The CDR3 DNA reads TGTGCCAGCAGTGAATCGGAACAGGGTGGAACTGAAGCTTTCTTT.

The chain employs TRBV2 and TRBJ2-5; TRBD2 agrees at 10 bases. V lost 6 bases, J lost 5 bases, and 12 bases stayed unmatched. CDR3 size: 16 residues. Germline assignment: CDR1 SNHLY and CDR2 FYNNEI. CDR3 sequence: CASRGPLAGVRETQYF. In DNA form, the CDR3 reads TGTGCCAGCAGGGGCCCTCTAGCGGGAGTGCGGGAGACCCAGTACTTC.

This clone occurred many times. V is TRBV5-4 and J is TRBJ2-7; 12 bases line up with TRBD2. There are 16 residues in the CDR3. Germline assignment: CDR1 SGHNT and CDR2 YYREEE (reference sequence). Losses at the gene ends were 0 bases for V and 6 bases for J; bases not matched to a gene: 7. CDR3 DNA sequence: TGTGCCAGCAGCTTGGAGGCTAGCGGGAGGGCGGGCGAGCAGTACTTC. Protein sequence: CASSLEASGRAGEQYF.

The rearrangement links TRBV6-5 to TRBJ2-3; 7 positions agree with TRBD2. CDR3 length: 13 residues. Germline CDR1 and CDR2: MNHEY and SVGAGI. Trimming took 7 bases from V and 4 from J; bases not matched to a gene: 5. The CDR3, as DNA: TGTGCCAGCACGGGGCGGGAGTCAGATACGCAGTATTTT. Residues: CASTGRESDTQYF.

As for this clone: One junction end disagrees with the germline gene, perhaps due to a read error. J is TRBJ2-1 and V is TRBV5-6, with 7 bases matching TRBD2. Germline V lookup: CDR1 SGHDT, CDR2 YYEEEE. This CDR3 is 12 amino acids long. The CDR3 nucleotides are TGTGCCAGCAGCTTGGCACGGGGGGTCGTGGTCTTC. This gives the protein CASSLARGVVVF.

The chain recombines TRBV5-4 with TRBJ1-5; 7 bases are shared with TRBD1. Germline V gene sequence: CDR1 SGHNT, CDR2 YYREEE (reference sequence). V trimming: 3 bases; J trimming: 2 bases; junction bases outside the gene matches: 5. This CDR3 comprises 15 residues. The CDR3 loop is CASSYGQGGNQPQHF. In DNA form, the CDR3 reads TGTGCCAGCAGCTACGGGCAGGGGGGCAATCAGCCCCAGCATTTT. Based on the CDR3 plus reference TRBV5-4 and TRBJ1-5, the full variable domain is ETGVTQSPTHLIKTRGQQVTLRCSSQSGHNTVSWYQQALGQGPQFIFQYYREEENGRGNFPPRFSGLQFPNYSSELNVNALELDDSALYLCASSYGQGGNQPQHFGDGTRLSIL.

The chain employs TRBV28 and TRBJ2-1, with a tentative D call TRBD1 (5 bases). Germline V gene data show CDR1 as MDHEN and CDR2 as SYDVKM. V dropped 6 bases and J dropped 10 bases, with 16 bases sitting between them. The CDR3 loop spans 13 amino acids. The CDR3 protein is CASRRPGLGEQFF. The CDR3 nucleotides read TGTGCCAGCAGGAGGCCAGGGTTAGGAGAGCAGTTCTTC. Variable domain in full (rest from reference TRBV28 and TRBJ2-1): DVKVTQSSRYLVKRTGEKVFLECVQDMDHENMFWYRQDPGLGLRLIYFSYDVKMKEKGDIPEGYSVSREKKERFSLILESASTNQTSMYLCASRRPGLGEQFFGPGTRLTVL.

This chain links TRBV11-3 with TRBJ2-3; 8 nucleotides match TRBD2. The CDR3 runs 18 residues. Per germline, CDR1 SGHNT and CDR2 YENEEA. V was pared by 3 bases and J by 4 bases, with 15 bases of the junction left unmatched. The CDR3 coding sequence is TGTGCCAGCAGCTTGGGGGAAAGGGAGCGGGAGAATCCAGATACGCAGTATTTT. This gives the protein CASSLGERERENPDTQYF.

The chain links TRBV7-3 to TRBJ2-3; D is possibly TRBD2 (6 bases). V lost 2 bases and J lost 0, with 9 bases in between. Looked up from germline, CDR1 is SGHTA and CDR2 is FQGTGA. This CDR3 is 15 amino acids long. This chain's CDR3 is CASSLGGTSTDTQYF. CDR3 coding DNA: TGTGCCAGCAGCTTAGGCGGGACTAGCACAGATACGCAGTATTTT. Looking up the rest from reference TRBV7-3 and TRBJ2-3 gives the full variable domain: GAGVSQTPSNKVTEKGKYVELRCDPISGHTALYWYRQSLGQGPEFLIYFQGTGAADDSGLPNDRFFAVRPEGSVSTLKIQRTERGDSAVYLCASSLGGTSTDTQYFGPGTRLTVL.

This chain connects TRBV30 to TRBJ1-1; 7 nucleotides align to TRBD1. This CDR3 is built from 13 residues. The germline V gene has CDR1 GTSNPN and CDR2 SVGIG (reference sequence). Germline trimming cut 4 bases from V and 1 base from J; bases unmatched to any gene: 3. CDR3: CAWTWTGNTEAFF. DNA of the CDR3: TGTGCCTGGACCTGGACAGGGAACACTGAAGCTTTCTTT.

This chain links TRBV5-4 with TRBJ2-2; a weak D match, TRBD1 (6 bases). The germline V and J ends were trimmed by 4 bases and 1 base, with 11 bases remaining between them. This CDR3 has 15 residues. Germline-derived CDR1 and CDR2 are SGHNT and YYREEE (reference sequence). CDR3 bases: TGTGCCAGCAGCAACAGGGTTAAGAACACCGGGGAGCTGTTTTTT. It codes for CASSNRVKNTGELFF.

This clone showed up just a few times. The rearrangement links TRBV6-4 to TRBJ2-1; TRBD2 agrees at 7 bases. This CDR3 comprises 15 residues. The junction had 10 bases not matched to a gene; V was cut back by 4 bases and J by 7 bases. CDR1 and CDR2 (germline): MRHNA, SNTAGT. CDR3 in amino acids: CASSVVAGSLNEQFF. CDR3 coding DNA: TGTGCCAGCAGTGTGGTAGCGGGTTCCCTTAATGAGCAGTTCTTC.

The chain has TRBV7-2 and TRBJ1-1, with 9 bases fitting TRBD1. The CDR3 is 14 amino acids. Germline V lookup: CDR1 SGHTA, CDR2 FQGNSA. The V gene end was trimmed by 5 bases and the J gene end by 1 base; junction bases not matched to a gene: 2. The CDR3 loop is CASSPDRGNTEAFF. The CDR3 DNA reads TGTGCCAGCAGCCCGGACAGGGGGAACACTGAAGCTTTCTTT.

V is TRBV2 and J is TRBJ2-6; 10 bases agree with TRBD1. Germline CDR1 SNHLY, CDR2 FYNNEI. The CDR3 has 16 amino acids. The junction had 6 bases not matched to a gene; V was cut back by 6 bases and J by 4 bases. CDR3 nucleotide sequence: TGTGCCAGCAGGGGACAGGGGTTGTCCGGGGCCAACGTCCTGACTTTC. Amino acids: CASRGQGLSGANVLTF.

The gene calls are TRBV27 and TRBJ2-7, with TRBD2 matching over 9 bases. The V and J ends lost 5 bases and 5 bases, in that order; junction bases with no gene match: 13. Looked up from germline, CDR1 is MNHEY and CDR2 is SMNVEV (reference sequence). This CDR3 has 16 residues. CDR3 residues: CASSPITGTSFHEQYF. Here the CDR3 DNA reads TGTGCCAGCAGTCCAATAACCGGGACTAGCTTCCACGAGCAGTACTTC.

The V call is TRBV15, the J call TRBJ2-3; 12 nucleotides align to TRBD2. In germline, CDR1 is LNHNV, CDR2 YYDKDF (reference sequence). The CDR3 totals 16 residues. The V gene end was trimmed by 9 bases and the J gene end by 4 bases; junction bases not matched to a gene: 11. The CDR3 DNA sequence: TGTGCCACTACACGAGGACTAGCGGGAATATCAGATACGCAGTATTTT. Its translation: CATTRGLAGISDTQYF.

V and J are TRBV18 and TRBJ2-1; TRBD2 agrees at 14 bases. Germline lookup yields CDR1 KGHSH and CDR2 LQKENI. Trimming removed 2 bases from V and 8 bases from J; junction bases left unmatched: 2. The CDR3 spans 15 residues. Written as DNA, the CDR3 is TGTGCCAGCTCACCAGGGACTAGCGGGAGCTATGAGCAGTTCTTC. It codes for CASSPGTSGSYEQFF.